This T cell receptor (beta chain) was recorded in a study of T cell responses to AZD1222 COVID-19 vaccine. On the study more broadly: Both about-4-week and about-12-week second-dose recipients were combined. Study-level points and caveats: Nearly half of unique spike-specific TCRs reportedly avoided B.1.351 and B.1.1.7 mutated regions. CD4 TCRs associated with vaccination spanned spike, dominating at 160-218 and 743-854. Repertoires were sampled only after the peak T cell response.

This CDR3 has 13 residues. Germline lookup yields CDR1 MNHEY and CDR2 SMNVEV (reference sequence). On this clone: As yet, its antigen is unknown. One junction end disagrees with the germline gene, perhaps due to a read error.

Libraries were prepared by immunoSEQ multiplex PCR; TCRdb keeps only in-frame clonotypes and omits some of them. The data show 110,000 to 150,000 clones, approximately 90% seen once. This chain joins TRBV27 and TRBJ2-7; possible D gene TRBD1, 6 bases. The sample consisted of peripheral blood, taken on day 0 of AZD1222 vaccination. The TCR originated in an adult in good health. CDR3 in DNA: TGTGCCAGCAGTTTATCGGTCCAGGGGATGGTGAACTTC. This sequence encodes CASSLSVQGMVNF.